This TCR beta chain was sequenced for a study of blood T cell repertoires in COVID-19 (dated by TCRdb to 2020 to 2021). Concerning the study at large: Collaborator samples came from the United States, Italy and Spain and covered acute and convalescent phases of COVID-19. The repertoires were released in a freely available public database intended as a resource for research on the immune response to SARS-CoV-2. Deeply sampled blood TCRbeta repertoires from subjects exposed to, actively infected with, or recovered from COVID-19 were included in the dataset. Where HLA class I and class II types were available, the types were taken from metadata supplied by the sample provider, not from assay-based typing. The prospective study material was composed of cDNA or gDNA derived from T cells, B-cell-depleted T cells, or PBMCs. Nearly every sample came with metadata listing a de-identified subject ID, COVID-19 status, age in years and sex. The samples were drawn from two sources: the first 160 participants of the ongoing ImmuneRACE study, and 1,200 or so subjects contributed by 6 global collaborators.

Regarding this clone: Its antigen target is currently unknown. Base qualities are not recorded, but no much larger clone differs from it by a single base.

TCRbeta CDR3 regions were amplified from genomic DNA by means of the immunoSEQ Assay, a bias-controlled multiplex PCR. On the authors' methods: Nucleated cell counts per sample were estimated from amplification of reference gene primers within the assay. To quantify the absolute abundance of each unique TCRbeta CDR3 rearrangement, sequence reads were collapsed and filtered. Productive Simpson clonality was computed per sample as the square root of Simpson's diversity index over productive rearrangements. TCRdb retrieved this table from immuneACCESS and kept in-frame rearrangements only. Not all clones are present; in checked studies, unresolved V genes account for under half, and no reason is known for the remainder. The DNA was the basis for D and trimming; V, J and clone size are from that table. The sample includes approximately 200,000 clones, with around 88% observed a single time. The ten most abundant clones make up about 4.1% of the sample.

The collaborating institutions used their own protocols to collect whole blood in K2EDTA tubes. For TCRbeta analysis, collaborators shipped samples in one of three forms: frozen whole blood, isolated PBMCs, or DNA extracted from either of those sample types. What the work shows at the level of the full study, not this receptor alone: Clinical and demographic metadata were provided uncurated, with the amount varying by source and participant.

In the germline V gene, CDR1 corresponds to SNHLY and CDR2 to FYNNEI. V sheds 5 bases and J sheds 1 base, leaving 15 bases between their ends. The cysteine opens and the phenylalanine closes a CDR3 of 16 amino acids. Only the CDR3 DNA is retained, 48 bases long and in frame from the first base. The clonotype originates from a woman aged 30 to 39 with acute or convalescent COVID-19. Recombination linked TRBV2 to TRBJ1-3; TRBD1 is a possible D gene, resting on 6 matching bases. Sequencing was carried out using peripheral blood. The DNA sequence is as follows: TGTGCCAGCAGTTTCTCCGGGACACGATCTGGAAACACCATATATTTT. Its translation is CASSFSGTRSGNTIYF.